These 25 T cell receptor beta chains were sequenced from one sample in a study of shared clonotypes between healthy human individuals. Libraries were prepared by immunoSEQ multiplex PCR; TCRdb keeps only in-frame clonotypes and omits some of them. The repertoire holds 1,400,000 or so clones, with 97% to 99% as singletons. The specimen was naive CD4+ T cells sorted from blood. Subset specified: CD45RA+ positively selected. The source is a man younger than 45 in good health.

The chain couples TRBV5-8 to TRBJ1-4; 8 bases agree with TRBD1. CDR1 SGHTS and CDR2 YDEGEE come from the germline V gene. The CDR3 is 15 amino acids. V lost 4 bases and J lost 6; bases outside the gene matches: 8. The CDR3 loop reads CASSPGQGDYEKLFF. CDR3 DNA: TGTGCCAGCAGCCCCGGACAGGGTGACTATGAAAAACTGTTTTTT.

In DNA, the CDR3 is TGCGCCAGCAGCCAATCTAGCGGGGGGACCTACGAGCAGTACTTC. Its protein product is CASSQSSGGTYEQYF. The rearrangement uses TRBV4-1 and TRBJ2-7; 11 nucleotides match TRBD2. CDR1 is MGHRA, CDR2 YSYEKL, per germline. This CDR3 is built from 15 residues. With 2 bases clipped from V and 2 bases from J, the junction kept 2 bases outside the gene matches.

The chain employs TRBV2 and TRBJ2-3; TRBD2 is a possible D gene (6 bases). The CDR3 has 18 residues. CDR1 and CDR2 from the germline V gene are SNHLY and FYNNEI. Between the trimmed V and J ends, which lost 6 bases and 0 bases, there was a span of 22 bases. The CDR3 here is CASSATSLRDFSTDTQYF. As DNA, the CDR3 is TGTGCCAGCAGCGCTACTTCCCTCCGGGACTTCAGCACAGATACGCAGTATTTT.

The gene calls are TRBV10-1 and TRBJ2-5; D unclear. Deletions cut 3 bases from V and 1 base from J, with 6 bases between. The CDR3 spans 13 residues. Germline values: CDR1 WNHNN, CDR2 SYGVQD (reference sequence). The CDR3 nucleotides read TGCGCCAGCAGTGAACGGTTCCAAGAGACCCAGTACTTC. It codes for CASSERFQETQYF.

J is TRBJ2-7 and V is TRBV7-2; TRBD1 matches at 7 bases. Losses at the gene ends were 6 bases for V and 4 bases for J; bases not matched to a gene: 3. The germline CDR1 and CDR2 sequences are SGHTA and FQGNSA. This CDR3 is built from 12 residues. The CDR3 DNA sequence: TGTGCCAGCAGTTCGGGACAGTACGAGCAGTACTTC. It codes for CASSSGQYEQYF. The whole variable domain, filled in from reference TRBV7-2 and TRBJ2-7, reads GAGVSQSPSNKVTEKGKDVELRCDPISGHTALYWYRQSLGQGLEFLIYFQGNSAPDKSGLPSDRFSAERTGGSVSTLTIQRTQQEDSAVYLCASSSGQYEQYFGPGTRLTVT.

This chain uses TRBV27 with TRBJ2-7; TRBD2 is a possible D gene (6 bases). The CDR3 is 15 amino acids. The germline V gene has CDR1 MNHEY and CDR2 SMNVEV (reference sequence). Trimming shortened V by 7 bases and J by 5 bases, and 21 bases separated the two germline ends. CDR3 nucleotides: TGTGCCAGCAAGGGAGGTCGTACCCGCGGGCACGAGCAGTACTTC. This gives the protein CASKGGRTRGHEQYF.

The genes are TRBV5-1 and TRBJ2-1, with 8 bases aligning to TRBD1. Losses at the gene ends were 4 bases for V and 0 bases for J; bases not matched to a gene: 12. The germline CDR1 and CDR2 sequences are SGHRS and YFSETQ. CDR3 length: 18 amino acids. CDR3 sequence reads: CASSVRDRFLSSYNEQFF. The CDR3 DNA reads TGCGCCAGCAGCGTCCGGGACAGGTTCCTTAGCTCCTACAATGAGCAGTTCTTC.

The rearrangement joins TRBV4-1 to TRBJ2-7; TRBD1 agrees at 8 bases. Per the germline V gene, CDR1 is MGHRA and CDR2 is YSYEKL. The trim removed 3 bases at V and 0 bases at J, leaving 4 bases unmatched. There are 15 residues in the CDR3. The chain's CDR3 is CASSHGQGSSYEQYF. DNA of the CDR3: TGCGCCAGCAGCCACGGACAGGGTAGCTCCTACGAGCAGTACTTC.

The J gene is TRBJ2-3, the V gene TRBV11-3, with TRBD1 identical over 8 bases. J lost 5 bases, V lost 4 bases, and 5 bases had no gene match. CDR3 length equals 14 residues. CDR1 is SGHNT, CDR2 YENEEA, per germline. Here the CDR3 reads CASSSGTGGDTQYF. CDR3 DNA: TGTGCCAGCAGCTCCGGGACAGGAGGAGATACGCAGTATTTT.

Of note for this clone: One junction end does not reproduce the germline sequence, and a read error may be involved. V and J are TRBV30 and TRBJ1-3, with D possibly TRBD1 on 6 matching bases. Looked up from germline, CDR1 is GTSNPN and CDR2 is SVGIG (reference sequence). The CDR3 totals 11 residues. DNA of the CDR3: TGTGCCTGGGGGACACCCATTCGTATCGATTTT. Translated: CAWGTPIRIDF.

This clone appeared once. For the CDR3, the DNA is TGCGCCAGCAGCTTGGAGGTGACTAATTACAATGAGCAGTTCTTC. It yields the protein CASSLEVTNYNEQFF. The chain joins TRBV5-1 to TRBJ2-1, with D perhaps matching TRBD2 (5 bases). Trimming removed 0 bases at V and 4 bases at J, with 11 bases between. CDR3 length equals 15 residues. The V gene's germline CDR1 is SGHRS and CDR2 YFSETQ.

This sequence joins TRBV28 and TRBJ1-5; a weak D match, TRBD1 (6 bases). The CDR3 has 14 amino acids. V was shortened by 6 bases and J by 0 bases, with 9 bases between the two germline ends. Germline V gene lookup returns CDR1 MDHEN and CDR2 SYDVKM. This chain's CDR3 is CASRWTVSNQPQHF. The CDR3, as DNA: TGTGCCAGCAGGTGGACAGTTAGCAATCAGCCCCAGCATTTT.

The chain links TRBV6-1 to TRBJ2-2; D uncertain. This CDR3 is 14 amino acids long. Germline V CDR1 and CDR2: MNHNS, SASEGT. Trimming took off 7 bases at V and 4 bases at J, with 13 bases between the two ends. The CDR3 region is CASNLREATGELFF. CDR3 sequence (DNA): TGTGCCAGCAACCTAAGGGAAGCCACCGGGGAGCTGTTTTTT.

The chain has TRBV19 and TRBJ1-5; D perhaps matches TRBD1 (6 bases). The CDR3 length is 16 residues. Germline CDR1 is LNHDA and CDR2 is SQIVND (reference sequence). Trimming took off 0 bases at V and 0 bases at J, with 9 bases between the two ends. In DNA, the CDR3 is TGTGCCAGTAGTATAGAATCAGGGGATAGCAATCAGCCCCAGCATTTT. The encoded protein is CASSIESGDSNQPQHF.

V gene TRBV25-1 combines with J gene TRBJ1-1, with D unresolved. This CDR3 spans 16 amino acids. CDR1 and CDR2 from the germline V gene are MGHDK and SYGVNS. The germline V and J ends were trimmed by 4 bases and 4 bases, with 19 bases remaining between them. CDR3 sequence reads: CASSVGVGFRSTEAFF. CDR3 DNA: TGTGCCAGCAGTGTCGGCGTGGGGTTTCGGAGCACTGAAGCTTTCTTT.

The chain links TRBV7-2 to TRBJ1-4, with TRBD1 matching 8 bases. Germline-derived CDR1 and CDR2 are SGHTA and FQGNSA. Losses at the gene ends were 6 bases for V and 7 bases for J; bases not matched to a gene: 7. The CDR3 sequence is 14 residues long. The CDR3 here is CASRIPGGGEKLFF. The CDR3, as DNA: TGTGCCAGCAGGATTCCAGGGGGCGGTGAAAAACTGTTTTTT.

The chain carries TRBV6-4 and TRBJ1-2, with a weak D call TRBD1 (5 bases). Between the trimmed V and J ends, which lost 6 bases and 3 bases, there was a span of 17 bases. The length of the CDR3 is 15 residues. CDR1 MRHNA and CDR2 SNTAGT come from the germline V gene. The CDR3 loop reads CASRGDSLADYGYTF. The DNA of the CDR3 is TGTGCCAGCAGGGGTGACAGCCTCGCCGACTATGGCTACACCTTC.

The chain joins TRBV29-1 to TRBJ2-3, with D unresolved. The CDR3 runs to 13 residues. V gave up 4 bases and J gave up 5 bases, with 13 bases separating them. The germline V gene encodes CDR1 SQVTM and CDR2 ANQGSEA. This chain's CDR3 is CSVALLKKDTQYF. Here the CDR3 DNA reads TGCAGCGTTGCTCTCCTTAAGAAAGATACGCAGTATTTT.

The V gene is TRBV27, the J gene TRBJ2-7; D perhaps matches TRBD2 (5 bases). V lost 5 bases to trimming and J lost 1 base, with 15 bases between them. Germline values: CDR1 MNHEY, CDR2 SMNVEV (reference sequence). This CDR3 region has 15 residues. In DNA form, the CDR3 reads TGTGCCAGCAGTCCCTTATGGGAGCAGTCCTACGAGCAGTACTTC. Its protein is CASSPLWEQSYEQYF.

V gene TRBV28 combines with J gene TRBJ1-2; the D is unclear. V lost 5 bases to trimming and J lost 5 bases, with 15 bases between them. This CDR3 spans 14 amino acids. Per the germline V gene, CDR1 is MDHEN and CDR2 is SYDVKM. CDR3: CASSPITVKYGYTF. The CDR3 DNA follows: TGTGCCAGCAGTCCAATCACCGTGAAGTATGGCTACACCTTC.

This chain uses TRBV27 with TRBJ2-5; 7 bases agree with TRBD1. This CDR3 has 19 residues. Germline-derived CDR1 and CDR2 are MNHEY and SMNVEV (reference sequence). The V gene end was trimmed by 8 bases and the J gene end by 1 base; junction bases not matched to a gene: 22. CDR3 nucleotide sequence: TGTGCCAGCCAACCCCAACAGGGGCAAGTGGCCCGCTCCCAAGAGACCCAGTACTTC. This codes for CASQPQQGQVARSQETQYF.

A note on this clone: The sample has other DNA sequences that encode this CDR3 too. The genes are TRBV10-3 and TRBJ2-5, with D uncertain. Germline V gene lookup returns CDR1 ENHRY and CDR2 SYGVKD. The CDR3 sequence is 12 residues long. V was pared by 4 bases and J by 2 bases, with 5 bases between. CDR3 DNA: TGTGCCATCAGTGGGGGTCAAGAGACCCAGTACTTC. Amino acids: CAISGGQETQYF.

The V gene is TRBV27, the J gene TRBJ2-7; possibly TRBD2 for D (6 bases). The V end lost 4 bases, the J end lost 5 bases, and 12 bases lay between the germline ends. Germline lookup yields CDR1 MNHEY and CDR2 SMNVEV (reference sequence). The CDR3 length is 13 residues. Written as DNA, the CDR3 is TGTGCCAGCAGTTGGGGAGGAAGGGACGAGCAGTACTTC. This gives the protein CASSWGGRDEQYF.

This clone was recorded only once. This rearrangement joins TRBV27 to TRBJ1-1; possibly TRBD1 for D (6 bases). V was cut by 3 bases and J by 7 bases, with 24 bases left in between. The CDR3 consists of 17 residues. CDR1 and CDR2 (germline): MNHEY, SMNVEV (reference sequence). The chain's CDR3 is CASSFLSPGGGDGEAFF. The CDR3 DNA sequence: TGTGCCAGCAGTTTCCTCTCCCCGGGCGGGGGCGACGGTGAAGCTTTCTTT.

The V call is TRBV5-8, the J call TRBJ2-7; weak D call: TRBD2 (6 bases). CDR3 length: 15 amino acids. Germline lookup yields CDR1 SGHTS and CDR2 YDEGEE. Trimming stripped 2 bases from V and 5 bases from J, with 17 bases between. DNA of the CDR3: TGTGCCAGCAGCTTCTTCGGGGGACGAGTCGACGAGCAGTACTTC. Translating it yields CASSFFGGRVDEQYF.